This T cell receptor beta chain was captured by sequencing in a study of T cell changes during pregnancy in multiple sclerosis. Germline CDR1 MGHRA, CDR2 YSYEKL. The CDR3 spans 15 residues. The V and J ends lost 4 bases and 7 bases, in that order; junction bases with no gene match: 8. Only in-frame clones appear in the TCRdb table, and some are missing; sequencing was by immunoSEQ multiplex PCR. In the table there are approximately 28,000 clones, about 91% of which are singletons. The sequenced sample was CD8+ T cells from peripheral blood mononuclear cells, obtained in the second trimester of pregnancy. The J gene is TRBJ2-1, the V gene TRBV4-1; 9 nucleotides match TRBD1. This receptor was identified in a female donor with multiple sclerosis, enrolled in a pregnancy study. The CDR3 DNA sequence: TGCGCCAGCAGCCGGCACGGGACAGGGCCTAATGAGCAGTTCTTC. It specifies CASSRHGTGPNEQFF.